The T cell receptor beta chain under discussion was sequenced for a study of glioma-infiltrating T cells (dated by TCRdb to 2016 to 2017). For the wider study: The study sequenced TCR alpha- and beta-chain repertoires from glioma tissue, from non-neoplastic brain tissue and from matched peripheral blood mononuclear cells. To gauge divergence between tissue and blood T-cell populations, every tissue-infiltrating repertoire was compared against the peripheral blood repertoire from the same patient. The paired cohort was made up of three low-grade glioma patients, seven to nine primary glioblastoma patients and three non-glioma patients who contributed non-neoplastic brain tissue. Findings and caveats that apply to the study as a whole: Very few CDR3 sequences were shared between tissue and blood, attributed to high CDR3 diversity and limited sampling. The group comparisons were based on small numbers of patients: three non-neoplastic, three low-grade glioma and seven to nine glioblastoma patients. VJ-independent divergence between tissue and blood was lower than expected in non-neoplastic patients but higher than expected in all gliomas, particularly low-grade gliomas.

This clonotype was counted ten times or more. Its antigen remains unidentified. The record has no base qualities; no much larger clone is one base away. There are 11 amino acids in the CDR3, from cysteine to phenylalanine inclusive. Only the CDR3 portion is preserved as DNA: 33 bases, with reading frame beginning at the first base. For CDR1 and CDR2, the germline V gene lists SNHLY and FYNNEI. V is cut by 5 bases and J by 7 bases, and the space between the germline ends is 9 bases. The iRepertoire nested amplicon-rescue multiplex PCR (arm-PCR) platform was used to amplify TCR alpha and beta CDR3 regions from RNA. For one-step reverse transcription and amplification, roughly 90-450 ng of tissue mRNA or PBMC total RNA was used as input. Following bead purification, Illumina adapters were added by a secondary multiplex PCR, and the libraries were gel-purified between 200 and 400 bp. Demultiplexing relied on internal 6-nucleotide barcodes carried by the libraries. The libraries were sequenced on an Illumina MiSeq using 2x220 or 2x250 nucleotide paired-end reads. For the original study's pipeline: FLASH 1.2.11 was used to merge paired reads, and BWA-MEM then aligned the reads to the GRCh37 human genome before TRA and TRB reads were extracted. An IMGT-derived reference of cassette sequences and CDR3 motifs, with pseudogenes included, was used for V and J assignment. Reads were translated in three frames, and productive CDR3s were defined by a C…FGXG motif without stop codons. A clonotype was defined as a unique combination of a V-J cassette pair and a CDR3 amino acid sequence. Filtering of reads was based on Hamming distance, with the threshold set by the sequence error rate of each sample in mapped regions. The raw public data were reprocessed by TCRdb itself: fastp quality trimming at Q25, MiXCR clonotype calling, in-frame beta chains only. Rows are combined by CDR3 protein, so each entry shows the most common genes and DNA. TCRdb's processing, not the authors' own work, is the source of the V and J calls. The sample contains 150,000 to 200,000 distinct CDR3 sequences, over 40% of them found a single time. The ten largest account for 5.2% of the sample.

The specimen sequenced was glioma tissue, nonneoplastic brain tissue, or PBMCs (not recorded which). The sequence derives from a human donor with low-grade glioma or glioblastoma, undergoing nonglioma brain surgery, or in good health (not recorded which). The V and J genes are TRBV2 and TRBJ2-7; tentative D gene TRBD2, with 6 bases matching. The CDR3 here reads CASSLAWEQYF. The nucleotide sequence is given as TGTGCCAGCAGTCTAGCGTGGGAGCAGTACTTC.